Each of the 19 T cell receptor beta chains below was sequenced from the same sample in a study of T-cell reconstitution after alpha-beta-depleted transplantation in children. As it was prepared, the TCRbeta library received unique molecular identifiers. TCRdb re-called the PCR reads with MiXCR, one entry per CDR3 protein. The repertoire holds more than 400,000 distinct CDR3 sequences, approximately 42% seen once, with roughly 27% in the top ten. This specimen was PBMCs, taken before TCRalphabeta/CD19-depleted stem cell transplant. These TCRs come from a girl aged 2 to 9 with aplastic anemia, due to receive a stem cell transplant.

This rearrangement joins TRBV20-1 to TRBJ1-1; the D is unclear. V was shortened by 3 bases and J by 2 bases, with 13 bases between the two germline ends. The CDR3 contains 14 residues. Per the germline V gene, CDR1 is DFQATT and CDR2 is SNEGSKA (reference sequence). CDR3 coding DNA: TGCAGTGCTAGGTCACAACACGGAAACACTGAAGCTTTCTTT. Its translation: CSARSQHGNTEAFF.

The chain employs TRBV7-2 and TRBJ1-2; D gene ambiguous. There are 13 residues in the CDR3. CDR1 is SGHTA, CDR2 FQGNSA, per germline. V gave up 5 bases and J gave up 2 bases, with 9 bases separating them. The CDR3 sequence: CASSPDGNYGYTF. CDR3 DNA sequence: TGTGCCAGCAGCCCGGACGGGAACTATGGCTACACCTTC.

This clonotype was seen more than once but under ten times. The chain is built from TRBV20-1 and TRBJ2-3; 9 bases agree with TRBD1. CDR1 DFQATT and CDR2 SNEGSKA come from the germline V gene (reference sequence). The J segment lost 5 bases and the V segment lost 5 bases, leaving 5 bases of the junction unmatched. The CDR3 contains 13 residues. This chain's CDR3 is CSASPGQGDTQYF. The CDR3 nucleotides are TGCAGTGCTTCTCCGGGACAGGGAGATACGCAGTATTTT.

This clonotype was counted between two and nine times. The J gene is TRBJ2-1, the V gene TRBV7-2, with D tentatively TRBD2 (6 bases). Between the trimmed V and J ends, which lost 5 bases and 7 bases, there was a span of 12 bases. The CDR3 covers 13 residues. Germline V gene sequence: CDR1 SGHTA, CDR2 FQGNSA. The chain's CDR3 is CASSRDFSNEQFF. The CDR3 coding sequence is TGTGCCAGCAGCCGGGACTTCTCTAATGAGCAGTTCTTC.

This chain uses TRBV28 with TRBJ1-1, with D hard to call. Germline V CDR1 and CDR2: MDHEN, SYDVKM. CDR3 length: 14 amino acids. V was pared by 1 base and J by 0 bases, with 6 bases between. CDR3 in amino acids: CASSLSVMNTEAFF. The DNA for the CDR3 is TGTGCCAGCAGTTTATCGGTTATGAACACTGAAGCTTTCTTT.

The V and J genes are TRBV29-1 and TRBJ1-5; possible D gene TRBD1, 5 bases. Germline V lookup: CDR1 SQVTM, CDR2 ANQGSEA. This CDR3 region has 14 residues. V was cut by 4 bases and J by 4 bases, with 14 bases left in between. The CDR3 sequence is CSVVNGGANQPQHF. Here the CDR3 DNA reads TGCAGCGTTGTGAACGGTGGGGCAAATCAGCCCCAGCATTTT.

The V call is TRBV29-1, the J call TRBJ1-2; 7 nucleotides align to TRBD1. The CDR3 has 13 amino acids. V shed 6 bases and J 6 bases; nucleotides not matched to a gene: 10. The germline V gene has CDR1 SQVTM and CDR2 ANQGSEA. As DNA, the CDR3 is TGCAGCGTGCAAGGAGGACAGGACCATGGCTACACCTTC. Translated: CSVQGGQDHGYTF.

The rearrangement uses TRBV5-2 and TRBJ2-5; the D segment call TRBD1 is taken from the table without a DNA check. TRBV5-2 is classified as a pseudogene. The length of the CDR3 is 14 residues. CDR3: CAISGRTGDETQYF. DNA of the CDR3: TGTGCCATCTCCGGGAGGACAGGGGATGAGACCCAGTACTTC.

Points on this clonotype: The junction shows a germline mismatch at one end, possibly a read error. The chain combines TRBV4-3 with TRBJ2-4, with D possibly matching TRBD2 (5 bases). The CDR3 has 17 residues. Germline lookup yields CDR1 LGHNA and CDR2 YSLEER. The CDR3 region has the DNA TGCACCAGCAGCCAAGACCTTAGCGCGGCAGCCAAAAACATTCAGTACTTC. This gives the protein CTSSQDLSAAAKNIQYF.

This chain links TRBV11-1 with TRBJ2-1; 8 nucleotides agree with TRBD2. The CDR3 length is 17 residues. Germline CDR1 SGHAT, CDR2 FQDESV (reference sequence). V shed 6 bases, J shed 2 bases, and the junction held 12 bases outside the gene matches. The CDR3, as DNA: TGTGCCAGCAGTCTTAGGCCTACCGGGGGGGCCTACAATGAGCAGTTCTTC. It encodes CASSLRPTGGAYNEQFF.

In this sample, this clonotype is medium-sized (0.01 to 0.1%). V usage is TRBV20-1 and J usage is TRBJ2-1, with unresolved D. Germline CDR1 DFQATT, CDR2 SNEGSKA (reference sequence). The V and J ends lost 0 bases and 10 bases respectively, with 13 bases between them. The CDR3 totals 13 residues. The CDR3 here is CSARDRVAAEQFF. CDR3 DNA: TGCAGTGCTAGAGATCGGGTCGCGGCCGAGCAGTTCTTC.

CDR3 amino acids: CATSRGLAGESEQFF. The CDR3 region has the DNA TGTGCCACCAGCAGGGGACTAGCGGGAGAGAGTGAGCAGTTCTTC. V is TRBV15 and J is TRBJ2-1; the match to TRBD2 covers 14 bases. J lost 9 bases, V lost 3 bases, and 4 bases had no gene match. CDR3 length: 15 amino acids. CDR1 LNHNV and CDR2 YYDKDF come from the germline V gene (reference sequence).

This clonotype was recorded only once. The chain combines TRBV9 with TRBJ2-2, with 8 positions matching TRBD2. Germline V gives CDR1 SGDLS, CDR2 YYNGEE. V gave up 0 bases and J gave up 0 bases; unmatched junction bases: 7. The CDR3 runs 18 residues. The DNA for the CDR3 is TGTGCCAGCAGCGTAGACCTAGCGGGCCCCGCGAACACCGGGGAGCTGTTTTTT. Encoded protein: CASSVDLAGPANTGELFF.

The genes are TRBV28 and TRBJ1-2; D not resolved. The CDR3 extends over 15 amino acids. Looked up from germline, CDR1 is MDHEN and CDR2 is SYDVKM. V was shortened by 5 bases and J by 2 bases, with 15 bases between the two germline ends. The CDR3 here is CASSPRPQRNYGYTF. CDR3 nucleotides: TGTGCCAGCAGTCCCCGCCCACAGAGAAACTATGGCTACACCTTC.

This clonotype appeared a few times. The chain carries TRBV9 and TRBJ2-2; tentatively, D is TRBD2 (5 bases). V gave up 0 bases and J gave up 6 bases, with 9 bases separating them. In germline, CDR1 is SGDLS, CDR2 YYNGEE. CDR3 length: 14 residues. The CDR3 DNA is TGTGCCAGCAGCGTAGCCGGGGTCCCCGGGGAGCTGTTTTTT. Encoded protein: CASSVAGVPGELFF.

The rearrangement uses TRBV20-1 and TRBJ2-3, with D possibly TRBD2 on 5 matching bases. The CDR3 totals 16 residues. Looked up from germline, CDR1 is DFQATT and CDR2 is SNEGSKA (reference sequence). Trimming stripped 3 bases from V and 0 bases from J, with 16 bases between. The CDR3 loop is CSARGGGSPSTDTQYF. The CDR3 nucleotides read TGCAGTGCTAGGGGTGGTGGGAGCCCTAGCACAGATACGCAGTATTTT.

The chain joins TRBV15 to TRBJ2-5, with D perhaps TRBD2 (5 bases). Trimming shortened V by 2 bases and J by 0 bases, and 16 bases separated the two germline ends. The CDR3 extends over 17 amino acids. In germline, CDR1 is LNHNV, CDR2 YYDKDF (reference sequence). The CDR3 sequence: CATSRHKLGEYQETQYF. DNA of the CDR3: TGTGCCACCAGCAGACACAAACTAGGCGAGTACCAAGAGACCCAGTACTTC.

The chain joins TRBV5-4 to TRBJ2-1; 9 bases line up with TRBD2. Per the germline V gene, CDR1 is SGHNT and CDR2 is YYREEE (reference sequence). CDR3 size: 15 residues. V lost 2 bases, J lost 7 bases, and 7 bases stayed unmatched. The CDR3 loop is CASSFRGRAANEQFF. CDR3 sequence (DNA): TGTGCCAGCAGCTTTCGCGGGAGGGCCGCGAATGAGCAGTTCTTC. The whole variable domain, remainder taken from reference TRBV5-4 and TRBJ2-1, is ETGVTQSPTHLIKTRGQQVTLRCSSQSGHNTVSWYQQALGQGPQFIFQYYREEENGRGNFPPRFSGLQFPNYSSELNVNALELDDSALYLCASSFRGRAANEQFFGPGTRLTVL.

With regard to this clonotype: This may stem from a read error, because a much larger clone lies one nucleotide away. The chain uses TRBV15 and TRBJ2-1; D not resolved. Trimming left V 0 bases short and J 0 bases short, with 12 bases between. CDR1 LNHNV and CDR2 YYDKDF come from the germline V gene (reference sequence). CDR3 length equals 17 residues. The CDR3 DNA is TGTGCCACCAGCAGAGAGCGAGGCTCCCCCTCCTACAATGAGCAGTTCTTC. Its translation is CATSRERGSPSYNEQFF.